Below are 19 T cell receptor beta chains sequenced from a single sample in a study of cytomegalovirus exposure and HLA in healthy donors. Both 60 Vbeta primers and 13 Jbeta primers went into the PCR. The protocol was immunoSEQ multiplex PCR, while the TCRdb copy is restricted to in-frame clones and leaves out a portion. This sample carries some 150,000 clones, 82% of them seen once, and the ten largest clones take more than 1.5%. The specimen was PBMCs. The receptors derive from a woman aged 40 to 55 in good health and CMV-seronegative.

The chain combines TRBV5-5 with TRBJ1-1; D gene ambiguous. V was shortened by 3 bases and J by 4 bases, with 13 bases between the two germline ends. This CDR3 spans 14 amino acids. Looked up from germline, CDR1 is SGHKS and CDR2 is YYEKEE (reference sequence). CDR3 coding DNA: TGTGCCAGCAGCTCCACCGGTGTTATCACTGAAGCTTTCTTT. It codes for CASSSTGVITEAFF.

This clone has only a few counts. The CDR3 loop reads CSVETALTDTQYF. In DNA, the CDR3 is TGCAGCGTTGAGACTGCTCTGACAGATACGCAGTATTTT. This chain connects TRBV29-1 to TRBJ2-3, with no clear D. This CDR3 has 13 residues. Trimming removed 3 bases from V and 3 bases from J, with 10 bases in between. Germline V CDR1 and CDR2: SQVTM, ANQGSEA.

This chain connects TRBV29-1 to TRBJ2-1; D is perhaps TRBD2 (9 bases). CDR1 is SQVTM and CDR2 is ANQGSEA in the germline V gene. The CDR3 extends over 19 amino acids. With 6 bases removed from V and 3 bases from J, the gap between germline ends came to 30 bases. The CDR3 protein is CSVGQGASGEIGNYNEQFF. DNA for the CDR3: TGCAGCGTAGGCCAGGGGGCTAGCGGGGAGATTGGTAACTACAATGAGCAGTTCTTC.

This clone was counted only a few times. The chain has TRBV29-1 and TRBJ1-5, with 7 bases matching TRBD1. From germline, CDR1 is SQVTM and CDR2 ANQGSEA. The CDR3 is 13 residues long. V gave up 4 bases and J gave up 3 bases; unmatched junction bases: 3. The chain's CDR3 is CSVVGQANQPQHF. CDR3 sequence (DNA): TGCAGCGTTGTCGGACAGGCCAATCAGCCCCAGCATTTT. Filled out from reference TRBV29-1 and TRBJ1-5, the complete variable domain reads SAVISQKPSRDICQRGTSLTIQCQVDSQVTMMFWYRQQPGQSLTLIATANQGSEATYESGFVIDKFPISRPNLTFSTLTVSNMSPEDSSIYLCSVVGQANQPQHFGDGTRLSIL.

V and J are TRBV5-1 and TRBJ2-2, with D perhaps TRBD1 (6 bases). Germline V gene data show CDR1 as SGHRS and CDR2 as YFSETQ. This CDR3 is 13 amino acids long. With 4 bases removed from V and 7 bases from J, the gap between germline ends came to 11 bases. The CDR3 here is CASSVQGGGELFF. DNA for the CDR3: TGCGCCAGCAGCGTGCAAGGGGGCGGGGAGCTGTTTTTT.

The V call is TRBV5-4, the J call TRBJ2-1; 7 bases agree with TRBD2. V dropped 2 bases and J dropped 2; count of bases not matched to a gene: 4. The CDR3 extends over 15 amino acids. Germline CDR1 SGHNT, CDR2 YYREEE (reference sequence). The CDR3 here is CASSLTAGTYNEQFF. In DNA form, the CDR3 reads TGTGCCAGCAGCTTAACAGCGGGAACCTACAATGAGCAGTTCTTC.

This rearrangement joins TRBV9 to TRBJ1-6; a weak D match, TRBD1 (5 bases). V lost 2 bases to trimming and J lost 10 bases, with 25 bases between them. Germline V gives CDR1 SGDLS, CDR2 YYNGEE. CDR3 length: 18 amino acids. CDR3 sequence reads: CASSVLALPGGLGSPLHF. The CDR3 DNA sequence: TGTGCCAGCAGCGTCTTGGCTCTGCCGGGGGGACTTGGGTCACCCCTCCACTTT.

This rearrangement joins TRBV5-6 to TRBJ2-5; perhaps TRBD2 as D (6 bases). The DNA end lines up better with TRBJ2-7; the J call may be wrong. Germline values: CDR1 SGHDT, CDR2 YYEEEE. This CDR3 region has 15 residues. Here the CDR3 reads CASSFPSESSYEQYF. DNA for the CDR3: TGTGCCAGCAGCTTTCCTAGCGAGAGCTCCTACGAGCAGTACTTC.

J is TRBJ2-5 and V is TRBV27; D gene ambiguous. Germline lookup yields CDR1 MNHEY and CDR2 SMNVEV (reference sequence). V shed 5 bases and J shed 3 bases, with 4 bases lying between them. CDR3 length equals 11 residues. CDR3 DNA: TGTGCCAGCAGTCCTGAAGAGACCCAGTACTTC. It encodes CASSPEETQYF.

The CDR3 protein is CASSTPGVGTSNYEQYF. The CDR3 DNA is TGTGCCAGTAGTACCCCGGGGGTTGGGACTAGCAACTACGAGCAGTACTTC. This rearrangement joins TRBV19 to TRBJ2-7; 9 nucleotides align to TRBD2. The germline gives CDR1 LNHDA, CDR2 SQIVND (reference sequence). V lost 4 bases to trimming and J lost 3 bases; unmatched junction nucleotides: 13. This CDR3 spans 17 amino acids.

This chain connects TRBV29-1 to TRBJ1-5, with 8 bases lining up with TRBD1. V gave up 4 bases and J gave up 6 bases; unmatched junction bases: 5. Germline V CDR1 and CDR2: SQVTM, ANQGSEA. The CDR3 covers 13 residues. Here the CDR3 DNA reads TGCAGCGTTGCGGACAGGGTGGGTCAGCCCCAGCATTTT. Residues: CSVADRVGQPQHF.

The chain employs TRBV11-1 and TRBJ2-7, with 9 bases aligning to TRBD2. The CDR3 contains 16 residues. Germline CDR1 is SGHAT and CDR2 is FQDESV (reference sequence). V was pared by 5 bases and J by 3 bases, with 11 bases of the junction left unmatched. The CDR3 spells CASSEVLGLAGYEQYF. The CDR3 DNA sequence: TGTGCCAGCAGCGAAGTTTTGGGACTAGCCGGCTACGAGCAGTACTTC.

The rearrangement uses TRBV7-3 and TRBJ2-5; TRBD1 might be the D (6 bases). Judging by the DNA end, TRBJ2-7 fits better; the J call may be wrong. This CDR3 has 13 residues. Germline loops: CDR1 SGHTA, CDR2 FQGTGA. The chain's CDR3 is CASSQSNRAEQYF. The CDR3 nucleotides read TGTGCCAGCAGCCAATCTAACAGGGCCGAGCAGTACTTC.

The chain couples TRBV4-2 to TRBJ1-3; D is unclear. In germline, CDR1 is LGHNA, CDR2 YNFKEQ. The CDR3 has 16 residues. The germline V and J ends were trimmed by 0 bases and 0 bases, with 9 bases remaining between them. The chain's CDR3 is CASSQDVRNSGNTIYF. The CDR3 DNA follows: TGTGCCAGCAGCCAAGACGTCAGGAACTCTGGAAACACCATATATTTT.

This chain connects TRBV11-2 to TRBJ1-1, with a weak D call TRBD1 (6 bases). The CDR3 is 12 amino acids. V gave up 5 bases and J gave up 8 bases, with 12 bases separating them. The germline V gene has CDR1 SGHAT and CDR2 FQNNGV. The CDR3 DNA sequence: TGTGCCAGCAGCCTCTTCGGGACAGAAGCTTTCTTT. The encoded protein is CASSLFGTEAFF.

This sequence joins TRBV7-3 and TRBJ2-1, with 15 bases fitting TRBD2. J lost 11 bases, V lost 4 bases, and 3 bases had no gene match. The germline gives CDR1 SGHTA, CDR2 FQGTGA. The CDR3 sequence is 14 residues long. The CDR3 loop is CASSSGLAGGQQFF. Here the CDR3 DNA reads TGTGCCAGCAGCTCTGGACTAGCGGGAGGGCAGCAGTTCTTC.

This rearrangement joins TRBV5-1 to TRBJ2-5; D might be TRBD1 (6 bases). CDR1 and CDR2 (germline): SGHRS, YFSETQ. The length of the CDR3 is 14 residues. V shed 0 bases and J shed 2 bases, with 8 bases lying between them. CDR3 nucleotide sequence: TGCGCCAGCAGCTTGGGCGGACAGCAAGAGACCCAGTACTTC. Encoded protein: CASSLGGQQETQYF.

In DNA, the CDR3 is TGCGCCAGCAGCTTAAGCGCGGGGACCTACAATGAGCAGTTCTTC. This codes for CASSLSAGTYNEQFF. This sequence joins TRBV5-1 and TRBJ2-1; a weak D match, TRBD2 (6 bases). Between the trimmed V and J ends, which lost 2 bases and 2 bases, there was a span of 11 bases. Germline-derived CDR1 and CDR2 are SGHRS and YFSETQ. The CDR3 is 15 amino acids.

This clone has just a few counts. The rearrangement links TRBV7-9 to TRBJ1-5; unclear D gene. The length of the CDR3 is 13 residues. V was cut by 2 bases and J by 5 bases, with 7 bases left in between. Looked up from germline, CDR1 is SEHNR and CDR2 is FQNEAQ (reference sequence). CDR3 in DNA: TGTGCCAGCAGCTTATTTTCGGATCAGCCCCAGCATTTT. Residues: CASSLFSDQPQHF.